This is a list of T cell receptor beta chains from one sample in a study of blood T cell repertoires in COVID-19. Data came from immunoSEQ multiplex PCR; TCRdb stores just in-frame clones and leaves some out. The sample holds roughly 110,000 clones, just under 90% seen once. The sample consisted of peripheral blood. These receptors all stem from a woman between 45 and 60 years old with acute or convalescent COVID-19. Each CDR3 is given with its conserved first and last residue. Each record gives: V gene, J gene, clone size, D gene, CDR3 DNA, CDR3 protein. D genes are given only for firm matches. A row's size may be missing; if present it is once, few, many or a size class.

V gene: TRBV7-9
J gene: TRBJ1-6
clone size: -
D gene: -
CDR3 DNA: TGTGCCAGCAGCCCGACGGACGGGGGGAATTCACCCCTCCACTTT
CDR3 protein: CASSPTDGGNSPLHF

V gene: TRBV3-1/TRBV3-2
J gene: TRBJ1-6
clone size: -
D gene: TRBD1
CDR3 DNA: TGTGCCAGCAGCCATCCTCAGGGGGCTAATTCACCCCTCCACTTT
CDR3 protein: CASSHPQGANSPLHF

V gene: TRBV9
J gene: TRBJ1-1
clone size: few
D gene: -
CDR3 DNA: TGTGCCAGCAGCGTAGGCTTACAGGGTGAAGCTTTCTTT
CDR3 protein: CASSVGLQGEAFF

V gene: TRBV3-1/TRBV3-2
J gene: TRBJ2-1
clone size: -
D gene: TRBD1
CDR3 DNA: TGTGCCAGCAGCCGACCGGGACAGTCGAATGAGCAGTTCTTC
CDR3 protein: CASSRPGQSNEQFF

V gene: TRBV11-2
J gene: TRBJ2-7
clone size: -
D gene: -
CDR3 DNA: TGTGCCAGCAGCTTAGATTGGGCAGTTAGCTACGAGCAGTACTTC
CDR3 protein: CASSLDWAVSYEQYF

V gene: TRBV6-6
J gene: TRBJ2-1
clone size: -
D gene: -
CDR3 DNA: TGTGCCAGCAGTTTCGTCGGGAGTGGTAGGCAGTTCTTC
CDR3 protein: CASSFVGSGRQFF

V gene: TRBV7-8
J gene: TRBJ1-4
clone size: -
D gene: -
CDR3 DNA: TGTGCCAGCAGCCGCGCAGGGGCGGATAATGAAAAACTGTTTTTT
CDR3 protein: CASSRAGADNEKLFF

V gene: TRBV4-3
J gene: TRBJ2-2
clone size: -
D gene: TRBD1
CDR3 DNA: TGCGCCAGCAGGCTCGAGTACACAGGGGCTTACACCGGGGAGCTGTTTTTT
CDR3 protein: CASRLEYTGAYTGELFF

V gene: TRBV7-2
J gene: TRBJ2-3
clone size: -
D gene: TRBD2
CDR3 DNA: TGTGCCAGCAGCTCTAGCGGGAGCGTCGCAGATACGCAGTATTTT
CDR3 protein: CASSSSGSVADTQYF

V gene: TRBV6-5
J gene: TRBJ1-1
clone size: -
D gene: -
CDR3 DNA: TGTGCCAGCAGGGTGGAGACTGAAGCTTTCTTT
CDR3 protein: CASRVETEAFF

V gene: TRBV7-6
J gene: TRBJ2-7
clone size: -
D gene: -
CDR3 DNA: TGTGCCAGCAGCGCAGCAGGAGGGAAGACCTACGAGCAGTACTTC
CDR3 protein: CASSAAGGKTYEQYF